This T cell receptor beta chain is drawn from a study of T cell responses to AZD1222 COVID-19 vaccine (dated by TCRdb to 2020 to 2023). At the level of the whole study: TCR sequencing was performed for roughly 240 trial participants, of whom about 200 were given two doses of AZD1222 and approximately 26 were given two doses of MenACWY control vaccine. Trial participants were enrolled into age subgroups of 18-55, 56-69 and 70-plus years, which contained approximately 150, 28 and 58 TCR-sequenced participants, respectively. On the study overall, not on this receptor specifically: Conclusions about previously exposed vaccinees were limited because only six AZD1222 recipients were SARS-CoV-2 seropositive at baseline. Participants were mostly white British, with more females than males. The authors suggested clonal diversity may have been underestimated. Epitopes outside the regions mutated in the B.1.351 and B.1.1.7 variants were reportedly recognized by nearly half of the unique spike-specific TCRs. The 56-69-year group was small, and its depth increase did not reach significance, likely because of low power. The vaccine-associated CD4 TCRs covered the entire spike protein, and the dominant responses fell in regions 160-218 and 743-854. After two AZD1222 doses, spike-specific TCR breadth and depth were significantly higher than at day 0 and than in MenACWY recipients. Because no day 14 peak-response samples were available, the repertoires could be characterized only after the peak T cell response.

V gives up 0 bases and J gives up 3 bases, and the segment between their germline ends measures 5 bases. CDR1 and CDR2, per the germline V gene, are MNHEY and SVGAGI. Counted from cysteine to phenylalanine, this CDR3 has 13 amino acids. The read is trimmed to its CDR3 DNA, 39 bases read in frame from base 1. On this clone: No antigen is known for it. Per-nucleotide qualities are absent, and no much larger clonotype sits a single base away.

According to the study, the label for this sample's time point signals: baseline before first vaccination. Per the publication, the treatment or condition label means: meningococcal conjugate vaccine given as trial control. Samples from vaccinated people were obtained from the UK trials COV001 and COV002, which included a single-blind randomized controlled phase 2/3 trial of AZD1222 (ChAdOx1 nCoV-19) in healthy adults. For TCRbeta chain sequencing, PBMC samples from trial participants were taken at day 0 and at day 28 after the second dose. The CDR3 regions of human TCRbeta chains were analyzed by immunosequencing. Per the source publication's procedure: TCRs in the repertoires were matched against a reference library of SARS-CoV-2-specific TCRs that had been generated with the MIRA antigen-specificity platform. Breadth was defined as the fraction of unique TCRs that were SARS-CoV-2-associated, and depth was defined as the fraction of total T cells that were SARS-CoV-2-associated. Using the MIRA data, each spike-specific TCR was mapped to the spike region that the TCR reacts to and placed in a CD4 or CD8 class. Log10-transformed breadth and depth values were compared by one-way ANOVA with Sidak's multiple comparisons tests. Imported from immuneACCESS, the table was reduced by TCRdb to in-frame sequences with V and J called. These copies leave out some clones; in studies compared against another copy, an unresolved V gene accounts for under half, and the cause of the remainder is not known. V and J calls and clone size follow that table, whereas D and trimming were derived from the DNA. Recorded for this sample are around 150,000 clones; approximately 89% of them occurred a single time. The ten largest clones represent approximately 3.1% of the sample.

This sequence was found in an adult in good health. In this chain, TRBV6-5 is recombined with TRBJ1-2, with an unclear D gene assignment. Sequenced here: peripheral blood, sampled on day 0 of MenACWY control vaccination. The CDR3 sequence is CASSYSEYYGYTF. In nucleotides, the sequence is TGTGCCAGCAGTTACTCGGAGTACTATGGCTACACCTTC.